The text below deals with one T cell receptor (beta chain). Antigen specificity is unknown. This specimen belongs to a study of CD8+ T cells in alopecia areata. Study context: Oral tofacitinib, 5 to 10 mg twice daily, was given in an open-label trial. For 6 to 18 months, tofacitinib was taken, and 6 months off drug followed.

V lost 6 bases, J lost 3 bases, and 15 bases lay in between. This CDR3 is 14 amino acids long. Germline V CDR1 and CDR2: SQVTM, ANQGSEA. RNA extraction was followed by reverse transcription into cDNA, which acted as the sequencing template. Some clones are missing from TCRdb's copy, which holds only in-frame ones; the method was immunoSEQ multiplex PCR. The top ten clones hold approximately 6.8% of a sample with roughly 150,000 clones, roughly 48% of them seen once. Points from the study as a whole: An increase in clonality over normal scalp was evident in lesional scalp, especially alopecia totalis/universalis. Sequencing of scalp tissue also captures the resident alphabeta T cells of normal skin.

This TCR was recovered from a human donor with alopecia areata. The chain links TRBV29-1 to TRBJ1-5; D is perhaps TRBD1 (6 bases). Specimen: CD4+ T cells sorted from blood. The chain's CDR3 is CSVRTAGVNQPQHF. In nucleotides, the CDR3 is TGCAGCGTCAGGACGGCAGGGGTCAATCAGCCCCAGCATTTT.